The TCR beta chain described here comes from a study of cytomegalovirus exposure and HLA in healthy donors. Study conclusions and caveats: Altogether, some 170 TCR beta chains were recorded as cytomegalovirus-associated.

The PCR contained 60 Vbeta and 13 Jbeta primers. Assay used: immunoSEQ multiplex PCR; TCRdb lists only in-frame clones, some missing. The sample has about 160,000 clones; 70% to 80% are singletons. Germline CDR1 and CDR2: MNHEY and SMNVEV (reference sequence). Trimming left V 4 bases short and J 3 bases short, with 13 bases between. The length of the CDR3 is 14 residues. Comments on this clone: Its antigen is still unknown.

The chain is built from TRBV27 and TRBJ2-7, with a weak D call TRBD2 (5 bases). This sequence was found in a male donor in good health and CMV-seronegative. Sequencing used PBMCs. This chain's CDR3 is CASSYLPGYYEQYF. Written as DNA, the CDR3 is TGTGCCAGCAGTTACCTTCCGGGGTACTACGAGCAGTACTTC.